The clone carrying this T cell receptor (beta chain) was recorded at least ten times. Its antigen is unidentified. Isolation of PBMCs was performed on around 10 ml fresh peripheral blood. The data derive from a study of T cells in Graves' hyperthyroidism and ophthalmopathy. Study background: Sampling of peripheral blood happened at initial diagnosis, prior to any treatment. The study, taken as a whole, reports: Within blood appeared most thyroid clonotypes that had expanded above 0.001.

Using RNA transcripts as the source, TCR beta CDR3 regions were amplified. Researchers ran a first-round RT-PCR on the TCR CDR3 using the HTBI primer set. TCRdb reprocessed the multiplex PCR reads via MiXCR and lists one record per CDR3 protein. This table holds 600,000 to 650,000 distinct CDR3 sequences, less than 25% found once. Germline CDR1 KGHSH, CDR2 LQKENI. V was trimmed by 0 bases and J by 2 bases, leaving 7 bases between them. CDR3 size: 14 residues. V is TRBV18 and J is TRBJ2-5; D remains unclear. Sequences were obtained from blood. This receptor was taken from a young man with Graves' ophthalmopathy. The CDR3 is CASSPPWRQETQYF. CDR3 nucleotide sequence: TGTGCCAGCTCACCACCGTGGCGTCAAGAGACCCAGTACTTC.